The next 8 T cell receptor beta chains were all read from a single sample in a study of blood T cell repertoires in COVID-19. Generated by immunoSEQ multiplex PCR, the TCRdb table keeps only in-frame clones and is missing some. Of roughly 150,000 clones in the sample, approximately 82% are singletons; the top ten hold about 19%. The sequenced sample was peripheral blood. The receptors here all came from a woman aged 70 to 79 who had recovered from COVID-19.

The chain employs TRBV29-1 and TRBJ2-3; tentatively, D is TRBD2 (6 bases). In germline, CDR1 is SQVTM, CDR2 ANQGSEA. V lost 0 bases, J lost 0 bases, and 10 bases lay in between. This CDR3 region has 15 residues. The CDR3 loop is CSVEDGGFSTDTQYF. The CDR3, as DNA: TGCAGCGTTGAAGATGGGGGGTTCAGCACAGATACGCAGTATTTT.

This chain joins TRBV9 and TRBJ2-1, with D maybe TRBD2 (6 bases). The CDR3 spans 14 residues. The V and J ends lost 4 bases and 10 bases respectively, with 18 bases between them. CDR1 and CDR2 from the germline V gene are SGDLS and YYNGEE. The CDR3 reads CASSPRTGAGEQFF. Written as DNA, the CDR3 is TGTGCCAGCAGCCCCCGGACTGGGGCGGGGGAGCAGTTCTTC.

The rearrangement uses TRBV6-2 or TRBV6-3 and TRBJ2-7, with D perhaps matching TRBD2 (5 bases). Germline lookup yields CDR1 MNHEY and CDR2 SVGEGT. The CDR3 contains 14 residues. The V and J ends lost 2 bases and 2 bases respectively, with 10 bases between them. DNA for the CDR3: TGTGCCAGCAGTTACCCCTCCGGGGCCTACGAGCAGTACTTC. Translated, it gives CASSYPSGAYEQYF.

The V call is TRBV30, the J call TRBJ2-3, with 7 bases lining up with TRBD2. Germline V gene lookup returns CDR1 GTSNPN and CDR2 SVGIG (reference sequence). CDR3 size: 14 residues. With V trimmed by 0 bases and J by 6 bases, 6 bases remained unmatched. The CDR3 DNA follows: TGTGCCTGGAGTGTAGAGCGGGGTGGGGATACGCAGTATTTT. Amino acid sequence: CAWSVERGGDTQYF.

The chain joins TRBV4-2 to TRBJ1-2, with D uncertain. CDR3 length: 14 amino acids. V was clipped by 1 base and J by 4 bases, with 10 bases between them. Germline CDR1 LGHNA, CDR2 YNFKEQ. The CDR3 is CASSQGGQIYGYTF. CDR3 sequence (DNA): TGTGCCAGCAGCCAAGGAGGGCAGATCTATGGCTACACCTTC.

The V call is TRBV5-5, the J call TRBJ2-1; D possibly corresponds to TRBD2 (6 bases). The V and J ends lost 3 bases and 6 bases respectively, with 13 bases between them. Per germline, CDR1 SGHKS and CDR2 YYEKEE (reference sequence). The CDR3 extends over 14 amino acids. CDR3 residues: CASSWEAAGNEQFF. CDR3 bases: TGTGCCAGCAGCTGGGAGGCAGCGGGCAATGAGCAGTTCTTC.

The chain recombines TRBV27 with TRBJ1-1, with D possibly being TRBD1 (6 bases). V was cut by 4 bases and J by 6 bases, with 12 bases left in between. Per the germline V gene, CDR1 is MNHEY and CDR2 is SMNVEV (reference sequence). There are 13 residues in the CDR3. CDR3 nucleotide sequence: TGTGCCAGCAGTTACAGGGTGAGAGCTGAAGCTTTCTTT. Amino acids: CASSYRVRAEAFF.

The chain employs TRBV4-1 and TRBJ2-4; 10 nucleotides align to TRBD2. The CDR3 consists of 16 residues. The germline V gene has CDR1 MGHRA and CDR2 YSYEKL. J lost 1 base, V lost 5 bases, and 5 bases had no gene match. CDR3 coding DNA: TGCGCCAGCAGCACCCCAGCGGGGGGGGCCAAAAACATTCAGTACTTC. Its protein product is CASSTPAGGAKNIQYF.